This T cell receptor beta chain came from a study of shared clonotypes between healthy human individuals. The protocol was immunoSEQ multiplex PCR, while the TCRdb copy is restricted to in-frame clones and leaves out a portion. The sample shows approximately 2,000,000 clones, 92% of them seen only once. This clone appeared a single time. All participating donors were Caucasian adults from Nashville, Tennessee. Source material: naive CD4+ T cells from PBMCs. Subset defined: CD45RA+ positively selected. The clonotype comes from a man aged 18 to 30 in good health. Some clones in this sample may be carry-over from other donors' samples.

This CDR3 is CASSFESGNTIYF. As DNA, the CDR3 is TGTGCCAGCAGTTTCGAATCTGGAAACACCATATATTTT. The V and J genes are TRBV7-2 and TRBJ1-3; D not resolved. This CDR3 has 13 residues. V dropped 6 bases and J dropped 1 base, with 7 bases sitting between them. Germline assignment: CDR1 SGHTA and CDR2 FQGNSA.